This is a list of T cell receptor beta chains from one sample in a study of control samples from healthy donors and cancer patients. The protocol was immunoSEQ multiplex PCR, while the TCRdb copy is restricted to in-frame clones and leaves out a portion. The data hold 130,000 or so clones, with about 88% observed a single time. The sequenced sample consisted of blood. The receptors stem from a man aged 50 to 59 in good health. Both conserved end residues are part of each CDR3. The D gene is left open where the match is weak. Clone size is stated in some rows and not others, as once, few, many or a class when expanded.

J gene: TRBJ1-6; V gene: TRBV30; clone size: .; D gene: TRBD1; CDR3 DNA: TGTGCCTGGAGTGTAAAGGGACAGGGTTCGTCACCCCTCCACTTT; CDR3 protein: CAWSVKGQGSSPLHF
J gene: TRBJ2-2; V gene: TRBV7-9; clone size: .; D gene: TRBD2; CDR3 DNA: TGTGCCAGCAGCTACTCTAGCGGGGGGCCTAACACCGGGGAGCTGTTTTTT; CDR3 protein: CASSYSSGGPNTGELFF
J gene: TRBJ2-7; V gene: TRBV4-1; clone size: .; D gene: .; CDR3 DNA: TGCGCCAGCAGCCTGGCCGGGACTGGTTACGAGCAGTACTTC; CDR3 protein: CASSLAGTGYEQYF
J gene: TRBJ2-7; V gene: TRBV7-2; clone size: .; D gene: .; CDR3 DNA: TGTGCCAGCAGCGCAGGGCCTCAATACTACGAGCAGTACTTC; CDR3 protein: CASSAGPQYYEQYF
J gene: TRBJ2-7; V gene: TRBV5-6; clone size: .; D gene: .; CDR3 DNA: TGTGCCAGCAGCTTGGGGACTACCCATCGGCAGTACTTC; CDR3 protein: CASSLGTTHRQYF
J gene: TRBJ1-2; V gene: TRBV11-2; clone size: few; D gene: .; CDR3 DNA: TGTGCCAGCAGTTTTAACATCGACACGGACCATGGCTACACCTTC; CDR3 protein: CASSFNIDTDHGYTF
J gene: TRBJ2-3; V gene: TRBV18; clone size: .; D gene: .; CDR3 DNA: TGTGCCAGCTCACCTGCGGGACAAGATACGCAGTATTTT; CDR3 protein: CASSPAGQDTQYF
J gene: TRBJ2-6; V gene: TRBV24-1; clone size: .; D gene: .; CDR3 DNA: TGTGCCACCAGTGGTTTTACTTGGAACAGCTCTGGGGCCAACGTCCTGACTTTC; CDR3 protein: CATSGFTWNSSGANVLTF
J gene: TRBJ1-2; V gene: TRBV10-2; clone size: .; D gene: TRBD1; CDR3 DNA: TGCGCCAGCAGTGAGACAGGGGTGCGCGGCTACACCTTC; CDR3 protein: CASSETGVRGYTF
J gene: TRBJ2-7; V gene: TRBV24-1; clone size: .; D gene: .; CDR3 DNA: TGTGCCACCAGTGGTTCCCCGACCTACGAGCAGTACTTC; CDR3 protein: CATSGSPTYEQYF
J gene: TRBJ2-2; V gene: TRBV15; clone size: .; D gene: TRBD1; CDR3 DNA: TGTGCCACCAGCAGACAGGGGGCCACCGGGGAGCTGTTTTTT; CDR3 protein: CATSRQGATGELFF
J gene: TRBJ1-3; V gene: TRBV28; clone size: .; D gene: .; CDR3 DNA: TGTGCCAGCAGTTTTGATCTGGGGTTATCTGGAAACACCATATATTTT; CDR3 protein: CASSFDLGLSGNTIYF
J gene: TRBJ2-1; V gene: TRBV5-4; clone size: .; D gene: .; CDR3 DNA: TGTGCCAGCAGCTTGATTAGTAGGGGCTCGGATGAGCAGTTCTTC; CDR3 protein: CASSLISRGSDEQFF
J gene: TRBJ2-3; V gene: TRBV7-9; clone size: few; D gene: .; CDR3 DNA: TGTGCCAGCAGTGGGGGCTGGTTACCAGATACGCAGTATTTT; CDR3 protein: CASSGGWLPDTQYF
J gene: TRBJ2-1; V gene: TRBV6-5; clone size: .; D gene: .; CDR3 DNA: TGTGCCAGCAGTTATTGGGGCGCGAATGAGCAGTTCTTC; CDR3 protein: CASSYWGANEQFF
J gene: TRBJ2-7; V gene: TRBV11-2; clone size: .; D gene: .; CDR3 DNA: TGTGCCAGCAGCTTTACAGGTAATGAGGCCGAGCAGTACTTC; CDR3 protein: CASSFTGNEAEQYF
J gene: TRBJ1-1; V gene: TRBV12-3/TRBV12-4; clone size: .; D gene: TRBD1; CDR3 DNA: TGTGCCAGCAGTCCGGGACAGCAAGCTTTCTTT; CDR3 protein: CASSPGQQAFF
J gene: TRBJ1-6; V gene: TRBV28; clone size: once; D gene: .; CDR3 DNA: TGTGCCAGCACCCCGGTCGGCGGCCTCTATAATTCACCCCTCCACTTT; CDR3 protein: CASTPVGGLYNSPLHF
J gene: TRBJ2-7; V gene: TRBV3-1/TRBV3-2; clone size: .; D gene: .; CDR3 DNA: TGTGCCAGCAGCCAAGGGGGACATTCCTACGAGCAGTACTTC; CDR3 protein: CASSQGGHSYEQYF
J gene: TRBJ1-2; V gene: TRBV10-3; clone size: .; D gene: TRBD1; CDR3 DNA: TGTGCCATCAGTGTGGACAGGGGGCGCGCATCACTTAACTATGGCTACACCTTC; CDR3 protein: CAISVDRGRASLNYGYTF
J gene: TRBJ2-3; V gene: TRBV6-6; clone size: .; D gene: TRBD2; CDR3 DNA: TGTGCCAGCAGTCCCGGGACTAGCGGGGGGGTGGTGACAGATACGCAGTATTTT; CDR3 protein: CASSPGTSGGVVTDTQYF
J gene: TRBJ1-5; V gene: TRBV28; clone size: once; D gene: TRBD1; CDR3 DNA: TGTGCCAGCAGTTTATGGCTTCGGGGACAGGGGGGGACTCAGCCCCAGCATTTT; CDR3 protein: CASSLWLRGQGGTQPQHF
J gene: TRBJ2-3; V gene: TRBV10-3; clone size: .; D gene: .; CDR3 DNA: TGTGCCATCAGTTACACCCAGGGGTCTAGCACAGATACGCAGTATTTT; CDR3 protein: CAISYTQGSSTDTQYF
J gene: TRBJ2-7; V gene: TRBV11-3; clone size: .; D gene: .; CDR3 DNA: TGTGCCAGCAGTTTTTGGACTGGCGAGCAGTACTTC; CDR3 protein: CASSFWTGEQYF
J gene: TRBJ2-3; V gene: TRBV30; clone size: .; D gene: TRBD2; CDR3 DNA: TGTGCCTGGAGTTCCCGACGGGGGGGAGATACGCAGTATTTT; CDR3 protein: CAWSSRRGGDTQYF
J gene: TRBJ2-2; V gene: TRBV19; clone size: .; D gene: TRBD1; CDR3 DNA: TGTGCCAGTACAGGGGGCTACACCGGGGAGCTGTTTTTT; CDR3 protein: CASTGGYTGELFF
J gene: TRBJ2-3; V gene: TRBV20-1; clone size: .; D gene: TRBD2; CDR3 DNA: TGCAGTGCTAGTCCCCTAGGTAGCGGGGAGTACACAGATACGCAGTATTTT; CDR3 protein: CSASPLGSGEYTDTQYF
J gene: TRBJ2-1; V gene: TRBV6-6; clone size: .; D gene: TRBD2; CDR3 DNA: TGTGCCAGCAGTTACTCCCGGGGGGTGCGCAATGAGCAGTTCTTC; CDR3 protein: CASSYSRGVRNEQFF
J gene: TRBJ2-3; V gene: TRBV5-6; clone size: .; D gene: .; CDR3 DNA: TGTGCCAGCAGCTGGGCCGGGCTAGCCCTACGATACACAGATACGCAGTATTTT; CDR3 protein: CASSWAGLALRYTDTQYF
J gene: TRBJ1-6; V gene: TRBV27; clone size: .; D gene: .; CDR3 DNA: TGTGCCAGCAGTTTAAACGGGGATTTTACACCCCTCCACTTT; CDR3 protein: CASSLNGDFTPLHF
J gene: TRBJ2-7; V gene: TRBV15; clone size: .; D gene: TRBD1; CDR3 DNA: TGTGCCACCAGCCAACAACAGGGGGCTGAGCAGTACTTC; CDR3 protein: CATSQQQGAEQYF
J gene: TRBJ2-1; V gene: TRBV5-1; clone size: .; D gene: TRBD2; CDR3 DNA: TGCGCCAGCAGCTTCCTAGCGGGGGCCGTGGGTGAGCAGTTCTTC; CDR3 protein: CASSFLAGAVGEQFF
J gene: TRBJ1-6; V gene: TRBV19; clone size: .; D gene: TRBD1; CDR3 DNA: TGTGCCAGTAGTATTTCCCTCCGGGACAGGGGAGTTTCACCCCTCCACTTT; CDR3 protein: CASSISLRDRGVSPLHF
J gene: TRBJ1-1; V gene: TRBV13; clone size: .; D gene: TRBD1; CDR3 DNA: TGTGCCAGCAGCCGGGAGTGGCAGGGGGTCGGTACTGAAGCTTTCTTT; CDR3 protein: CASSREWQGVGTEAFF
J gene: TRBJ2-5; V gene: TRBV11-3; clone size: .; D gene: .; CDR3 DNA: TGTGCCAGCAGCTTTCCCGGGGCCACGACCCAGTACTTC; CDR3 protein: CASSFPGATTQYF
J gene: TRBJ2-2; V gene: TRBV11-1; clone size: .; D gene: .; CDR3 DNA: TGTGCCAGCAGCTCCCCGAGTTTCGGCACCGGGGAGCTGTTTTTT; CDR3 protein: CASSSPSFGTGELFF
J gene: TRBJ1-2; V gene: TRBV5-1; clone size: .; D gene: .; CDR3 DNA: TGCGCCAGCAGCTTGGATCTATCGGCGGGGGTTTCGAACGGCTACACCTTC; CDR3 protein: CASSLDLSAGVSNGYTF
J gene: TRBJ1-5; V gene: TRBV5-6; clone size: .; D gene: TRBD1; CDR3 DNA: TGTGCCAGCAGCTTAGGGACAGAATATCAGCCCCAGCATTTT; CDR3 protein: CASSLGTEYQPQHF
J gene: TRBJ1-3; V gene: TRBV19; clone size: .; D gene: TRBD1; CDR3 DNA: TGTGCCAGTATGGACAGGGCGGACACCATATATTTT; CDR3 protein: CASMDRADTIYF
J gene: TRBJ1-4; V gene: TRBV30; clone size: .; D gene: TRBD1; CDR3 DNA: TGTGCCTGGGGACAGGTTAATGAAAAACTGTTTTTT; CDR3 protein: CAWGQVNEKLFF
J gene: TRBJ1-2; V gene: TRBV7-9; clone size: .; D gene: .; CDR3 DNA: TGTGCCAGCAGCTTGTTGGGGATAGGCGGCTACACCTTC; CDR3 protein: CASSLLGIGGYTF
J gene: TRBJ1-1; V gene: TRBV29-1; clone size: .; D gene: .; CDR3 DNA: TGCAGCTGTGAAGGGTGGATAGGGAAGATGAACACTGAAGCTTTCTTT; CDR3 protein: CSCEGWIGKMNTEAFF
J gene: TRBJ1-1; V gene: TRBV5-5; clone size: .; D gene: .; CDR3 DNA: TGTGCCAGCAGCTTGGGTGTTAACACTGAAGCTTTCTTT; CDR3 protein: CASSLGVNTEAFF
J gene: TRBJ1-4; V gene: TRBV28; clone size: once; D gene: .; CDR3 DNA: TGTGCCAGCAGCCCAGACGAGAATGCAACTAATGAAAAACTGTTTTTT; CDR3 protein: CASSPDENATNEKLFF
J gene: TRBJ2-1; V gene: TRBV7-3; clone size: once; D gene: .; CDR3 DNA: TGTGCCAGCAGCCGGGGAGCGGGCTCCTACAATGAGCAGTTCTTC; CDR3 protein: CASSRGAGSYNEQFF
J gene: TRBJ2-1; V gene: TRBV27; clone size: .; D gene: .; CDR3 DNA: TGTGCCAGCAGTTTAGACGCGGGGTCCAACAATGAGCAGTTCTTC; CDR3 protein: CASSLDAGSNNEQFF
J gene: TRBJ1-1; V gene: TRBV6-5; clone size: .; D gene: TRBD1; CDR3 DNA: TGTGCCAGCAGCCCAGACAGGGGATGGGGCACTGAAGCTTTCTTT; CDR3 protein: CASSPDRGWGTEAFF
J gene: TRBJ1-5; V gene: TRBV10-3; clone size: .; D gene: .; CDR3 DNA: TGTGCCATCAGTGAACCGGGGGGCGGCAATCAGCCCCAGCATTTT; CDR3 protein: CAISEPGGGNQPQHF
J gene: TRBJ1-1; V gene: TRBV7-2; clone size: .; D gene: .; CDR3 DNA: TGTGCCAGCAGCAAAGCCCCCCACGCCTTGCTCAACACTGAAGCTTTCTTT; CDR3 protein: CASSKAPHALLNTEAFF
J gene: TRBJ2-3; V gene: TRBV19; clone size: .; D gene: .; CDR3 DNA: TGTGCCAGTAGTTGGGGGGGGCTGGATACGCAGTATTTT; CDR3 protein: CASSWGGLDTQYF
J gene: TRBJ1-5; V gene: TRBV5-1; clone size: .; D gene: .; CDR3 DNA: TGCGCCAGCAGCTTGGCCAGCAATCAGCCCCAGCATTTT; CDR3 protein: CASSLASNQPQHF
J gene: TRBJ2-3; V gene: TRBV5-4; clone size: .; D gene: TRBD2; CDR3 DNA: TGTGCCAGCAGCCCCTTAGCGGGTTCTCGCACAGATACGCAGTATTTT; CDR3 protein: CASSPLAGSRTDTQYF
J gene: TRBJ1-6; V gene: TRBV5-5; clone size: .; D gene: .; CDR3 DNA: TGTGCCAGCAGCTTGGGACCCGGCGATTCACCCCTCCACTTT; CDR3 protein: CASSLGPGDSPLHF
J gene: TRBJ2-7; V gene: TRBV10-3; clone size: .; D gene: .; CDR3 DNA: TGTGCCATCAGCCAGGGCGAAATGGACGAGCAGTACTTC; CDR3 protein: CAISQGEMDEQYF
J gene: TRBJ1-5; V gene: TRBV19; clone size: few; D gene: TRBD1; CDR3 DNA: TGTGCCACTCACCCCAGGGGGGGCTCGCGGCCCCAGCATTTT; CDR3 protein: CATHPRGGSRPQHF